This T cell receptor beta chain was sequenced in a study of shared clonotypes between healthy human individuals (dated by TCRdb to about 2020). In terms of the full investigation: Three men and a couple of women, aged 18 to 49 years, made up the cohort. Per donor, three plates each were used for CD4 naive and CD4 memory, two for CD8 naive, and one for CD8 memory. To estimate repertoire size and how much clonotype sharing occurs between individuals, the study deeply sequenced the blood TCR repertoires of five healthy adults. Different laboratories and diverse techniques were used to prepare libraries and sequence TCR repertoires, to increase sequencing depth and limit assay-specific biases. Each donor's leukapheresis produced roughly between roughly 0.85 and 9.5 billion PBMCs. Overall results and qualifications from the work: The genetic and exposure-history diversity represented was limited by the small number of donors. Higher generation probabilities were observed for clonotypes shared by all four sorted-subset donors than for non-shared clonotypes. Pairwise subsampling indicated that sequencing depth was expected to affect the degree of clonotype sharing among donors. Naive subsets generally had larger estimated clonotype richness than memory subsets. Sampling was restricted to blood, and TCR repertoires in tissue are likely to differ from TCR repertoires in blood. When four donors were compared, the shared fraction of clonotypes was about 5.5% for naive CD4, around 3.6% for naive CD8, 2% to 2.5% for memory CD4, and around 0.37% for memory CD8. Rarefaction of sorted-subset datasets indicated incomplete sequencing despite the large sequencing depth.

For this clone: It lacks a known antigen. No qualities accompany the bases; no much larger clone lies one base away.

Using the deep immunoSEQ assay, TCR CDR3 regions were amplified from genomic DNA by multiplex PCR. Extracted genomic DNA from each cell subset was distributed evenly across all wells of several immunoSEQ 96-well plates, and each plate was treated as a replicate. For sorted subsets, around 200 ng genomic DNA, equal to tens of thousands of T cell genomes, was loaded into each replicate PCR. Purified libraries were measured with a Qubit 3.0 fluorometer, size-checked on a Bioanalyzer 2100, and measured again with the KAPA Library Quantification kit. A separate single-read 150-cycle Illumina NextSeq 550 flow cell was used to sequence each immunoSEQ 96-well plate. The source study handled its data this way. Because the immunoSEQ output included only junctional sequences and no quality scores, the filtering could not be the same as the filtering used for full-length reads. To assign V/J genes and CDR3, sequences were annotated using PyIR, a Python wrapper for IgBLAST v1.9, with IMGT germline references. Reads were filtered out if the reads had weak V/J assignments (E-value above 1e-6), no CDR3, stop codons, out-of-frame junctions, or ambiguous translated residues. V3J clonotypes were defined by identical inferred V gene, J gene, and CDR3 amino acid sequence. Percentage overlap between repertoires was computed as shared unique clonotypes divided by the size of the smaller repertoire. Three approaches were used to assess repertoire richness: RTK rarefaction, the Chao1 estimator, and Recon v2.1 estimates of unobserved clonotypes. For all TCRbeta clonotypes obtained by the gDNA method from several donors, generation probabilities were computed with OLGA. The source is immuneACCESS, and TCRdb retained only in-frame sequences with V and J called. Part of the clones is not carried over; for the studies checked, unresolved V genes explain less than half of this, and the remainder is unexplained. V and J calls and clone size are copied from that table; D and trimming were computed from the DNA. The sample table shows 2 million to 2.5 million clones, and approximately 96% are seen once. The ten largest clones take up over 0.1% of the sample.

The CDR3 measures 16 amino acids from cysteine to phenylalanine. Only the CDR3 region is kept as DNA, spanning 48 bases read in frame from base 1. V loses 8 bases at its end and J loses 4 bases; junction bases beyond the gene matches: 14. According to the germline V gene, CDR1 reads MDHEN and CDR2 reads SYDVKM. The donors were healthy, HIV-negative adults with no recently reported acute infections or vaccinations. Every donor was a Caucasian adult residing in Nashville, Tennessee, USA. CD4+ T cells were enriched through magnetic negative selection, after which naive cells were positively selected on CD45RA and the remaining negative fraction served as the memory subset. Blood was collected by leukapheresis, and PBMCs were isolated by Ficoll-Histopaque density gradient centrifugation and then cryopreserved in liquid nitrogen vapor phase. Analytical flow cytometry was used to check the purity and quantity of each magnetically sorted T cell population. Genomic DNA was isolated from every sorted fraction and measured by UV absorbance on a Nanodrop 2000c.

This TCR came from a man aged 18 to 30 in good health. The sample was naive CD4+ T cells sorted from blood. This specimen's cell subset or site label, per the study, means: CD45RA+ positively selected. The chain employs TRBV28 and TRBJ2-7; 10 middle bases align to TRBD1. Here is the DNA: TGTGCCAGCCCCCCTTCGGGAGGGACAGGGGCGTACGAGCAGTACTTC. This codes for CASPPSGGTGAYEQYF.